This section outlines one T cell receptor beta chain sequence together with its context. The antigen remains undetermined. With 60 Vbeta and 13 Jbeta primers, the PCR was carried out. Libraries were prepared by immunoSEQ multiplex PCR; TCRdb keeps only in-frame clonotypes and omits some of them. The table lists about 140,000 clones, over 70% of them singletons. This record belongs to a study of cytomegalovirus exposure and HLA in healthy donors. Study-wide background: Caucasian-associated ancestry cluster membership applied to around 76% of some 400 genotyped donors.

Whole-study results and caveats: Trimming of TCR beta V- and J-genes showed a link, identified in a later analysis, to a missense DCLRE1C variant. Highly shared variants forming one cluster were likely a sequencing artifact.

Sampled while nominally healthy, donors likely had unrecorded immune exposures. The CDR3 sequence is 18 residues long. Germline V gene lookup returns CDR1 SGHAT and CDR2 FQNNGV. The ends lost 4 bases at V and 3 bases at J; junction bases unmatched: 9. The receptor's source is a male donor in good health and CMV-seronegative. This chain links TRBV11-2 with TRBJ2-1, with 13 bases fitting TRBD2. Sequences were obtained from PBMCs. The CDR3 here is CASSSELAGGPVYNEQFF. The CDR3 bases are TGTGCCAGCAGCTCCGAACTAGCGGGAGGGCCTGTCTACAATGAGCAGTTCTTC. Together with reference TRBV11-2 and TRBJ2-1, the CDR3 gives the full variable domain: EAGVAQSPRYKIIEKRQSVAFWCNPISGHATLYWYQQILGQGPKLLIQFQNNGVVDDSQLPKDRFSAERLKGVDSTLKIQPAKLEDSAVYLCASSSELAGGPVYNEQFFGPGTRLTVL.